The present entry profiles one TCR beta chain with its context. Generated by immunoSEQ multiplex PCR, the TCRdb table keeps only in-frame clones and is missing some. The table shows about 71,000 clones, with around 80% occurring only once. V lost 5 bases and J lost 3, with 10 bases in between. Looked up from germline, CDR1 is SGHVS and CDR2 is FQNEAQ. The CDR3 is 13 amino acids. The data belong to a study of blood T cell repertoires in COVID-19. This TCR came from a woman at least 80 years old with acute or convalescent COVID-19. The gene calls are TRBV7-8 and TRBJ1-2, with a weak D call TRBD1 (6 bases). The sequencing sample was made of peripheral blood. CDR3 amino acids: CASSGGSDYGYTF. As DNA, the CDR3 is TGTGCCAGCAGCGGGGGCTCTGACTATGGCTACACCTTC.